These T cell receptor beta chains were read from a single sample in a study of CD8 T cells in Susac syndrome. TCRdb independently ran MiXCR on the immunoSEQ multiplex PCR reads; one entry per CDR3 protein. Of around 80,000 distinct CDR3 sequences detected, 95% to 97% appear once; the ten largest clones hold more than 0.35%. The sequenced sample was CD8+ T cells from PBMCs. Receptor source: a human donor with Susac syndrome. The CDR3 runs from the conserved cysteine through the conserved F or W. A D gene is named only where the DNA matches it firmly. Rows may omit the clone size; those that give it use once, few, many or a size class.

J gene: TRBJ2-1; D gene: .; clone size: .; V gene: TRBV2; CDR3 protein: CASTGNEQFF; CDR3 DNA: TGTGCCAGCACGGGGAATGAGCAGTTCTTC
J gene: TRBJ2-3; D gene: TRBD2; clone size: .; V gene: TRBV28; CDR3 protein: CASSLGLAGTDTQYF; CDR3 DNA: TGTGCCAGCAGTTTAGGCCTAGCGGGCACAGATACGCAGTATTTT
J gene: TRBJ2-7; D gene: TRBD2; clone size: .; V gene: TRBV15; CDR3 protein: CATSRVRTSSHEQYF; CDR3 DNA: TGTGCCACCAGCAGAGTGAGGACTAGCTCCCACGAGCAGTACTTC
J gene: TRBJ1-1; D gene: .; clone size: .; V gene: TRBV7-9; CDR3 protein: CASSFFWSWVSGEGTEAFF; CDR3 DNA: TGTGCCAGCAGCTTCTTCTGGTCTTGGGTTTCGGGGGAGGGCACTGAAGCTTTCTTT
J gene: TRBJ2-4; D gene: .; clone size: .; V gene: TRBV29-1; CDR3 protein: CSVVGLSGKNIQYF; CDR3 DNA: TGCAGCGTAGTTGGGCTCTCCGGCAAAAACATTCAGTACTTC
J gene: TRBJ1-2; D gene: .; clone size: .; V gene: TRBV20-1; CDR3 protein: CSAPQRSNYGYTF; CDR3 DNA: TGCAGTGCTCCACAGAGGTCTAACTATGGCTACACCTTC
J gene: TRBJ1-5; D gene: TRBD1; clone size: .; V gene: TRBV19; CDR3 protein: CASSTRDRGHNQPQHF; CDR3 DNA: TGTGCCAGTAGTACCCGGGACAGGGGGCACAATCAGCCCCAGCATTTT
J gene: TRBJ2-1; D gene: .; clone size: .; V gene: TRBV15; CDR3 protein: CATETGTNNEQFF; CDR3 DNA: TGTGCCACCGAGACCGGGACCAACAATGAGCAGTTCTTC
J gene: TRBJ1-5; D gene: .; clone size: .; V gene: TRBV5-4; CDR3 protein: CASSLDRAQPQHF; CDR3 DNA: TGTGCCAGCAGCTTGGACAGGGCTCAGCCCCAGCATTTT
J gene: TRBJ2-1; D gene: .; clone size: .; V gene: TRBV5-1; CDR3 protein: CASSLEQPSYNEQFF; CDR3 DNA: TGCGCCAGCAGCTTGGAACAGCCTTCCTACAATGAGCAGTTCTTC
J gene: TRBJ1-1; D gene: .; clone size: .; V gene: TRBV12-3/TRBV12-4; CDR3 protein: CASTFGRDTEAFF; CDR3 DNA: TGTGCCAGCACCTTCGGACGGGACACTGAAGCTTTCTTT
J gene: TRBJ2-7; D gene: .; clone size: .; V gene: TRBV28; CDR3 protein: CASSSGLLHEQYF; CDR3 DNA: TGTGCCAGCAGTTCGGGACTCCTCCACGAGCAGTACTTC
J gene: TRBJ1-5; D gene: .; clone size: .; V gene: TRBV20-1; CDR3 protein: CSAETTEDSNQPQHF; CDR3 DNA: TGCAGTGCGGAGACGACGGAGGATAGCAATCAGCCCCAGCATTTT
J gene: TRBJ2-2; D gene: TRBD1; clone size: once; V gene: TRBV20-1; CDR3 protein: CSAPGTGPGGELFF; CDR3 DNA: TGCAGTGCGCCCGGGACAGGGCCCGGGGGGGAGCTGTTTTTT
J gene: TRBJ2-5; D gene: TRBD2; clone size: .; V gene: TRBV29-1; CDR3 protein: CSVSGLAEAGTQYF; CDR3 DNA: TGCAGCGTATCGGGACTAGCGGAAGCGGGGACCCAGTACTTC
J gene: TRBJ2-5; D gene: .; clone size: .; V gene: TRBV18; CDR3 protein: CASSPPNKNQETQYF; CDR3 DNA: TGTGCCAGCTCACCACCGAACAAAAATCAAGAGACCCAGTACTTC
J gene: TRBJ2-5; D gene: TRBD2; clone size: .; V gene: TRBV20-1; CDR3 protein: CSARDPGTSGPETQYF; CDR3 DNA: TGCAGTGCTAGAGATCCCGGGACTAGCGGCCCAGAGACCCAGTACTTC
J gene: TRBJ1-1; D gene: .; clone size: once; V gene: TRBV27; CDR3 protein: CASSLWTSHTEAFF; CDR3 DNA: TGTGCCAGCAGTTTATGGACCAGCCACACTGAAGCTTTCTTT
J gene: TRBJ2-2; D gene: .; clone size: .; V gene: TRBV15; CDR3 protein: CATSRDRAANTGELFF; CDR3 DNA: TGTGCCACCAGCCGAGATCGGGCGGCGAACACCGGGGAGCTGTTTTTT
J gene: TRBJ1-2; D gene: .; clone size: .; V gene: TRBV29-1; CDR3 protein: CSVEDTLQGHYSSYGYTF; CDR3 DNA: TGCAGCGTTGAAGACACTCTCCAGGGCCACTATTCTTCTTACGGCTACACCTTC
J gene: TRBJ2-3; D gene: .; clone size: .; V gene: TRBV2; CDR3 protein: CGTDTQYF; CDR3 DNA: TGCGGCACAGATACGCAGTATTTT
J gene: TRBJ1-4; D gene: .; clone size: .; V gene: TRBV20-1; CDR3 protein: CSASQAATNEKLFF; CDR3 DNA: TGCAGTGCTAGCCAAGCTGCAACTAATGAAAAACTGTTTTTT
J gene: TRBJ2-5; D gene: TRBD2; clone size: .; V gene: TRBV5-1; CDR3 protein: CASSAEGRVETQYF; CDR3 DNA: TGCGCCAGCAGCGCTGAGGGGAGGGTGGAGACCCAGTACTTC
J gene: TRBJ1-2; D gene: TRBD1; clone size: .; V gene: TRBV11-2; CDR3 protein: CASSLGQINGYTF; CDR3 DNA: TGTGCCAGCAGCTTGGGACAGATTAATGGCTACACCTTC
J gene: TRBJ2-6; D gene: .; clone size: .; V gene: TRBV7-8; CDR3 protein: CASSLAGTVRSGANVLTF; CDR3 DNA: TGTGCCAGCAGCTTAGCCGGGACGGTGCGCTCTGGGGCCAACGTCCTGACTTTC
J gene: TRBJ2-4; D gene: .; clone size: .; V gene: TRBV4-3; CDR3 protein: CASSQDQGRGAKNIQYF; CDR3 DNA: TGCGCCAGCAGCCAAGATCAGGGGAGAGGAGCCAAAAACATTCAGTACTTC
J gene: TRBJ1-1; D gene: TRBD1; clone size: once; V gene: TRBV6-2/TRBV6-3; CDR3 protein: CASINRGLPEAFF; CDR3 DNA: TGTGCCAGCATCAACAGGGGGCTTCCTGAAGCTTTCTTT
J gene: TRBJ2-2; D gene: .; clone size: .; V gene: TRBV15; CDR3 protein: CATSRVGSTGELFF; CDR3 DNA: TGTGCCACCAGCAGAGTGGGATCGACCGGGGAGCTGTTTTTT
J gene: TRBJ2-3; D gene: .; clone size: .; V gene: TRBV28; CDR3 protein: CASLRGLGETSTDTQYF; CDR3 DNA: TGTGCCAGCCTGCGGGGTCTGGGGGAGACTAGCACAGATACGCAGTATTTT
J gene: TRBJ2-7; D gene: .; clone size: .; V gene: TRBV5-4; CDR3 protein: CASSHRASDPYEQYF; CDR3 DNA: TGTGCCAGCAGCCATCGTGCTTCGGACCCCTACGAGCAGTACTTC
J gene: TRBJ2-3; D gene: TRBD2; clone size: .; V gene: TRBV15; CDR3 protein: CATSTMGLAGARDTQYF; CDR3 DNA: TGTGCCACCAGCACGATGGGACTAGCGGGGGCGCGAGATACGCAGTATTTT
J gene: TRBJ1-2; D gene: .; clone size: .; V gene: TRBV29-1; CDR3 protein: CSVPMREGYGYTF; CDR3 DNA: TGCAGCGTCCCCATGAGGGAGGGCTATGGCTACACCTTC
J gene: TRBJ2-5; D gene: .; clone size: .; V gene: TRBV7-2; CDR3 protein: CASSRRDYQETQYF; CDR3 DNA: TGTGCCAGCAGCCGACGGGACTACCAAGAGACCCAGTACTTC
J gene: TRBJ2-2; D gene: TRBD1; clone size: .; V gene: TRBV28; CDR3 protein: CASSRQGFPGELFF; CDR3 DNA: TGTGCCAGCAGTCGACAGGGGTTCCCCGGGGAGCTGTTTTTT
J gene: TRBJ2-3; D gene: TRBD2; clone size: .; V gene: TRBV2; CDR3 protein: CASSELAGDTDTQYF; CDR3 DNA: TGTGCCAGCAGTGAGCTAGCGGGAGACACAGATACGCAGTATTTT
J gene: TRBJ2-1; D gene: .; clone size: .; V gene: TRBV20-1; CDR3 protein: CSAPQRGGTFNEQFF; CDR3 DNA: TGCAGTGCCCCCCAGAGGGGGGGAACGTTTAATGAGCAGTTCTTC
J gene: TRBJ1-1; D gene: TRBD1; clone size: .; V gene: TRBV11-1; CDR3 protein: CASSQGAANTEAFF; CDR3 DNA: TGTGCCAGCAGCCAGGGGGCCGCGAACACTGAAGCTTTCTTT
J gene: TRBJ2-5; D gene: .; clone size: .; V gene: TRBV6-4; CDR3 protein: CASRRYRETQYF; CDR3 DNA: TGTGCCAGCAGGAGATACAGGGAGACCCAGTACTTC
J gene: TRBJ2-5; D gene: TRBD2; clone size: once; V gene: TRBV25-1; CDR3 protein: CASSEPREDGGETQYF; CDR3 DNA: TGTGCCAGCAGTGAACCCCGGGAGGACGGCGGGGAGACCCAGTACTTC